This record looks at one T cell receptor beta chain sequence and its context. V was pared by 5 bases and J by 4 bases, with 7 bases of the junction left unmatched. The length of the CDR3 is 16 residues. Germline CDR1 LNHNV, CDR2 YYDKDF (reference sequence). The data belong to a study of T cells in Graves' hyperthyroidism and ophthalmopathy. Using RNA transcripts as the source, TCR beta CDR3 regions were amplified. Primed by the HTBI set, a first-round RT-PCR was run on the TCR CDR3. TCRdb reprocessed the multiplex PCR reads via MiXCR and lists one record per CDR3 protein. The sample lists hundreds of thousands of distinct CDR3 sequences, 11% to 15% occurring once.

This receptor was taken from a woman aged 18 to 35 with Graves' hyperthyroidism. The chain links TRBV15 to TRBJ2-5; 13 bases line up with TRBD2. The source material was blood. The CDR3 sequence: CATSSRTSGRGETQYF. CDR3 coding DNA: TGTGCCACCAGCTCGCGGACTAGCGGGAGAGGAGAGACCCAGTACTTC.